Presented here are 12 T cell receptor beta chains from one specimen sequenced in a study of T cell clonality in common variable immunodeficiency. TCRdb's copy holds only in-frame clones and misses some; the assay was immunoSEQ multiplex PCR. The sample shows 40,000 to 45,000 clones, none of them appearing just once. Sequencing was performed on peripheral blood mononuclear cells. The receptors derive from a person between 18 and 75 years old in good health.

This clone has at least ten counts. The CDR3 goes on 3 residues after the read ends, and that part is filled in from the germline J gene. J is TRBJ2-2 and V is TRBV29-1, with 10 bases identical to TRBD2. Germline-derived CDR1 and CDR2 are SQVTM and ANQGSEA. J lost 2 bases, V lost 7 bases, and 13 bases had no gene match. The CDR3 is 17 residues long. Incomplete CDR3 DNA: TGCAGCGCCAAAAACGTCCTAGCGGGGGCCAACACCGGGGAG. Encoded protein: CSAKNVLAGANTGE. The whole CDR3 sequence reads CSAKNVLAGANTGELFF.

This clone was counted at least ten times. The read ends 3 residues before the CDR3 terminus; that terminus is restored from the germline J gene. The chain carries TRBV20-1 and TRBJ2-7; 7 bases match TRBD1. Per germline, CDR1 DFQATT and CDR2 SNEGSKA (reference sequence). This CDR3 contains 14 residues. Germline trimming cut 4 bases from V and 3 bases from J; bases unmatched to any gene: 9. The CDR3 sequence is CSATEDRLGYEQYF. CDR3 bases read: TGCAGTGCTACCGAGGACAGGTTGGGCTACGAG.

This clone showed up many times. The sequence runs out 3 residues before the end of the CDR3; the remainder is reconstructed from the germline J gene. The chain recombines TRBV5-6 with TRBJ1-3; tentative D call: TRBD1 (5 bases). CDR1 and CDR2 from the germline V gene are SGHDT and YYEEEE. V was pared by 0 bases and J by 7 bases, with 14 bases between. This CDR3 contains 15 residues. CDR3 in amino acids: CASSLVQPRGNTIYF. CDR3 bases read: TGTGCCAGCAGCTTGGTTCAACCCCGGGGGAACACC.

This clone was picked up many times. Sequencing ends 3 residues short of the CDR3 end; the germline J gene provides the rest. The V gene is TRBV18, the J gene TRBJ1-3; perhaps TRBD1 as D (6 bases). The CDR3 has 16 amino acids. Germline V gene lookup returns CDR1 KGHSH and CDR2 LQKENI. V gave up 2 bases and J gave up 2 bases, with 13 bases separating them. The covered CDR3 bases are TGTGCCAGCTCACCAACAACAGGGCTCCCTGGAAACACC. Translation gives CASSPTTGLPGNT. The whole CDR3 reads CASSPTTGLPGNTIYF.

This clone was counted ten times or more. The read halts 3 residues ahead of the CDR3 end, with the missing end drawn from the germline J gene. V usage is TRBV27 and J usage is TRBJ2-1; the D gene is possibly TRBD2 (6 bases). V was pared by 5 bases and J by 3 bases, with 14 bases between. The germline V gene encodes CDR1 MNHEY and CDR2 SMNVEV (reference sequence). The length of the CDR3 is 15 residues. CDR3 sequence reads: CASSRTNGNYNEQFF. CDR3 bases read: TGTGCCAGCAGTCGGACTAACGGGAACTACAATGAG.

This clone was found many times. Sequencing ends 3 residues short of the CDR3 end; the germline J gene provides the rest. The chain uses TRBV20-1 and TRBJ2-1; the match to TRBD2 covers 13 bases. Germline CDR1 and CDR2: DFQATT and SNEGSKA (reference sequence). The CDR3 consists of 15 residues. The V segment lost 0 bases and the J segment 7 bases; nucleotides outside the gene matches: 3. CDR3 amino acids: CSARDRGLAGNEQFF. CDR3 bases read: TGCAGTGCTAGAGATCGGGGACTAGCGGGAAATGAG.

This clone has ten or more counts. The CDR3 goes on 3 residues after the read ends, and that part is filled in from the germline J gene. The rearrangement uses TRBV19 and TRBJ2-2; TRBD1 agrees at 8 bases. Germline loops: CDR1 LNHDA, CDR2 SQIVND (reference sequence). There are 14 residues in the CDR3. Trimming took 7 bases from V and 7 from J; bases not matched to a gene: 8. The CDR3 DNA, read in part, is TGTGCCAGTAAGGACAGGGCGTACGTCGGGGAG. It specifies CASKDRAYVGE. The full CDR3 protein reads CASKDRAYVGELFF.

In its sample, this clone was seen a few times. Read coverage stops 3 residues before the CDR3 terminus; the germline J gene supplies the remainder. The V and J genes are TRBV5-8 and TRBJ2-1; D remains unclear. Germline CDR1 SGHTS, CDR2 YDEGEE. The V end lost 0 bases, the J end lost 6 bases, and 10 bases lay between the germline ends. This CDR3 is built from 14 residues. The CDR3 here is CASSLEFGGNEQFF. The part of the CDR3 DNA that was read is TGTGCCAGCAGCTTGGAATTCGGTGGCAATGAG.

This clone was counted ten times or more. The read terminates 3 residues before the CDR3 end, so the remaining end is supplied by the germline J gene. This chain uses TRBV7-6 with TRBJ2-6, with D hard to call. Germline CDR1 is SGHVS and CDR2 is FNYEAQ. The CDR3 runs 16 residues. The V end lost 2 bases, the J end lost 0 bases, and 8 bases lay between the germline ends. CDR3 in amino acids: CASSLPKASGANVLTF. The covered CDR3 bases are TGTGCCAGCAGCTTACCCAAAGCCTCTGGGGCCAACGTC. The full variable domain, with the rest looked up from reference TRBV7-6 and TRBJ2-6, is GAGVSQSPRYKVTKRGQDVALRCDPISGHVSLYWYRQALGQGPEFLTYFNYEAQQDKSGLPNDRFSAERPEGSISTLTIQRTEQRDSAMYRCASSLPKASGANVLTFGAGSRLTVL.

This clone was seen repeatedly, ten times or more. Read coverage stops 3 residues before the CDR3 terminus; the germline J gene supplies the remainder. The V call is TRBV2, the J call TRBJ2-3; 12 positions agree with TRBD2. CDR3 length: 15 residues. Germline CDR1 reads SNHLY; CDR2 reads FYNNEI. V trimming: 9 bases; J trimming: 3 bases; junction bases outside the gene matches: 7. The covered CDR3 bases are TGTGCCAGTCACCTAGCGGGGGGGCGAACAGATACG. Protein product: CASHLAGGRTDT. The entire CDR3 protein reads CASHLAGGRTDTQYF.

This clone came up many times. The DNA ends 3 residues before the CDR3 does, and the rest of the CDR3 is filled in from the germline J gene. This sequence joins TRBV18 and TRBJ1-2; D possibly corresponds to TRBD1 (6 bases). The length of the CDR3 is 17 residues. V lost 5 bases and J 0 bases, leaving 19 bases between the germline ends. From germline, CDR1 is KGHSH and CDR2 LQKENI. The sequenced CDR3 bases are TGTGCCAGCTCAGGTGCAGGGGACAAAAAAACTAACTATGGC. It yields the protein CASSGAGDKKTNYG. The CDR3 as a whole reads CASSGAGDKKTNYGYTF.

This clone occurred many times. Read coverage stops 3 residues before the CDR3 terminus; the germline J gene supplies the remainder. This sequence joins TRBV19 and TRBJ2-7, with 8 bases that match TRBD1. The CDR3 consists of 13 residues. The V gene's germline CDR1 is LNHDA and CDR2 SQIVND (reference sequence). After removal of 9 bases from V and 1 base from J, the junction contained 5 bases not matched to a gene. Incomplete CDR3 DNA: TGTGCCAGCGGACAGGGTGTGTCCTACGAG. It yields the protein CASGQGVSYE. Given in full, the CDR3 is CASGQGVSYEQYF.